One T cell receptor (beta chain) is described in this entry. Its matching antigen is unknown. The record originates from a study of cytomegalovirus exposure and HLA in healthy donors. Primers included in the PCR were 60 Vbeta and 13 Jbeta primers. Sequencing was performed with immunoSEQ multiplex PCR; in TCRdb, only in-frame clones are kept and a portion is missing. The data hold about 160,000 clones, with about 78% observed a single time. Overall study findings and caveats: The listing of 150 or so TCR beta chains classed them as cytomegalovirus-associated. The authors later found TCR association rates varying by HLA locus, with DRB1 most and HLA-C fewest.

The CDR3 extends over 14 amino acids. CDR1 and CDR2 from the germline V gene are KGHSY and FQNENV. The V gene lost 0 bases and the J gene lost 2 bases, with 5 bases spanning the gap. Sequenced input: PBMCs. The chain is built from TRBV16 and TRBJ1-3; D is unclear. This TCR was recovered from a male donor in good health and CMV-seronegative. CDR3 nucleotides: TGTGCCAGCAGCCAATCCAGGACTGGAAACACCATATATTTT. This codes for CASSQSRTGNTIYF. Based on the CDR3 plus reference TRBV16 and TRBJ1-3, the full variable domain is GEEVAQTPKHLVRGEGQKAKLYCAPIKGHSYVFWYQQVLKNEFKFLISFQNENVFDETGMPKERFSAKCLPNSPCSLEIQATKLEDSAVYFCASSQSRTGNTIYFGEGSWLTVV.